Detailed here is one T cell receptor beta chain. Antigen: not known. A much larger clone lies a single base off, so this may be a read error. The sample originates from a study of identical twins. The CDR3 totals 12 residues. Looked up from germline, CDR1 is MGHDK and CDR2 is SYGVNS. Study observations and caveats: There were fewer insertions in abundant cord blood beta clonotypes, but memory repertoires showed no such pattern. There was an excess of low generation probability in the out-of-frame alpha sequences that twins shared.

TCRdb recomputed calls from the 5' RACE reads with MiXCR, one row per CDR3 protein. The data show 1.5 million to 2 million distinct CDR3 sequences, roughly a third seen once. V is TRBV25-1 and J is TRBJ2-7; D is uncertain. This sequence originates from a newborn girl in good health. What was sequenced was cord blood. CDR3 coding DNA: TGTGCCAGCAGTGAAGGGATCTACGGGCAGTACTTC. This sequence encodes CASSEGIYGQYF.